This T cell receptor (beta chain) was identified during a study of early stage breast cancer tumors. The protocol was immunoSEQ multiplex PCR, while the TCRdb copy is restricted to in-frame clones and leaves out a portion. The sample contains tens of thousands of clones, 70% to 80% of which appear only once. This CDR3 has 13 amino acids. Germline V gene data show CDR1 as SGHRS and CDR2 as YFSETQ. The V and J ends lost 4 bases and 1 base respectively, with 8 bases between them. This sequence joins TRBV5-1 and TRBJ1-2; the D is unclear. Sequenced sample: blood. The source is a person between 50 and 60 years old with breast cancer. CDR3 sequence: CASSQEGNYGYTF. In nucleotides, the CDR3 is TGCGCCAGCAGCCAAGAGGGTAACTATGGCTACACCTTC.